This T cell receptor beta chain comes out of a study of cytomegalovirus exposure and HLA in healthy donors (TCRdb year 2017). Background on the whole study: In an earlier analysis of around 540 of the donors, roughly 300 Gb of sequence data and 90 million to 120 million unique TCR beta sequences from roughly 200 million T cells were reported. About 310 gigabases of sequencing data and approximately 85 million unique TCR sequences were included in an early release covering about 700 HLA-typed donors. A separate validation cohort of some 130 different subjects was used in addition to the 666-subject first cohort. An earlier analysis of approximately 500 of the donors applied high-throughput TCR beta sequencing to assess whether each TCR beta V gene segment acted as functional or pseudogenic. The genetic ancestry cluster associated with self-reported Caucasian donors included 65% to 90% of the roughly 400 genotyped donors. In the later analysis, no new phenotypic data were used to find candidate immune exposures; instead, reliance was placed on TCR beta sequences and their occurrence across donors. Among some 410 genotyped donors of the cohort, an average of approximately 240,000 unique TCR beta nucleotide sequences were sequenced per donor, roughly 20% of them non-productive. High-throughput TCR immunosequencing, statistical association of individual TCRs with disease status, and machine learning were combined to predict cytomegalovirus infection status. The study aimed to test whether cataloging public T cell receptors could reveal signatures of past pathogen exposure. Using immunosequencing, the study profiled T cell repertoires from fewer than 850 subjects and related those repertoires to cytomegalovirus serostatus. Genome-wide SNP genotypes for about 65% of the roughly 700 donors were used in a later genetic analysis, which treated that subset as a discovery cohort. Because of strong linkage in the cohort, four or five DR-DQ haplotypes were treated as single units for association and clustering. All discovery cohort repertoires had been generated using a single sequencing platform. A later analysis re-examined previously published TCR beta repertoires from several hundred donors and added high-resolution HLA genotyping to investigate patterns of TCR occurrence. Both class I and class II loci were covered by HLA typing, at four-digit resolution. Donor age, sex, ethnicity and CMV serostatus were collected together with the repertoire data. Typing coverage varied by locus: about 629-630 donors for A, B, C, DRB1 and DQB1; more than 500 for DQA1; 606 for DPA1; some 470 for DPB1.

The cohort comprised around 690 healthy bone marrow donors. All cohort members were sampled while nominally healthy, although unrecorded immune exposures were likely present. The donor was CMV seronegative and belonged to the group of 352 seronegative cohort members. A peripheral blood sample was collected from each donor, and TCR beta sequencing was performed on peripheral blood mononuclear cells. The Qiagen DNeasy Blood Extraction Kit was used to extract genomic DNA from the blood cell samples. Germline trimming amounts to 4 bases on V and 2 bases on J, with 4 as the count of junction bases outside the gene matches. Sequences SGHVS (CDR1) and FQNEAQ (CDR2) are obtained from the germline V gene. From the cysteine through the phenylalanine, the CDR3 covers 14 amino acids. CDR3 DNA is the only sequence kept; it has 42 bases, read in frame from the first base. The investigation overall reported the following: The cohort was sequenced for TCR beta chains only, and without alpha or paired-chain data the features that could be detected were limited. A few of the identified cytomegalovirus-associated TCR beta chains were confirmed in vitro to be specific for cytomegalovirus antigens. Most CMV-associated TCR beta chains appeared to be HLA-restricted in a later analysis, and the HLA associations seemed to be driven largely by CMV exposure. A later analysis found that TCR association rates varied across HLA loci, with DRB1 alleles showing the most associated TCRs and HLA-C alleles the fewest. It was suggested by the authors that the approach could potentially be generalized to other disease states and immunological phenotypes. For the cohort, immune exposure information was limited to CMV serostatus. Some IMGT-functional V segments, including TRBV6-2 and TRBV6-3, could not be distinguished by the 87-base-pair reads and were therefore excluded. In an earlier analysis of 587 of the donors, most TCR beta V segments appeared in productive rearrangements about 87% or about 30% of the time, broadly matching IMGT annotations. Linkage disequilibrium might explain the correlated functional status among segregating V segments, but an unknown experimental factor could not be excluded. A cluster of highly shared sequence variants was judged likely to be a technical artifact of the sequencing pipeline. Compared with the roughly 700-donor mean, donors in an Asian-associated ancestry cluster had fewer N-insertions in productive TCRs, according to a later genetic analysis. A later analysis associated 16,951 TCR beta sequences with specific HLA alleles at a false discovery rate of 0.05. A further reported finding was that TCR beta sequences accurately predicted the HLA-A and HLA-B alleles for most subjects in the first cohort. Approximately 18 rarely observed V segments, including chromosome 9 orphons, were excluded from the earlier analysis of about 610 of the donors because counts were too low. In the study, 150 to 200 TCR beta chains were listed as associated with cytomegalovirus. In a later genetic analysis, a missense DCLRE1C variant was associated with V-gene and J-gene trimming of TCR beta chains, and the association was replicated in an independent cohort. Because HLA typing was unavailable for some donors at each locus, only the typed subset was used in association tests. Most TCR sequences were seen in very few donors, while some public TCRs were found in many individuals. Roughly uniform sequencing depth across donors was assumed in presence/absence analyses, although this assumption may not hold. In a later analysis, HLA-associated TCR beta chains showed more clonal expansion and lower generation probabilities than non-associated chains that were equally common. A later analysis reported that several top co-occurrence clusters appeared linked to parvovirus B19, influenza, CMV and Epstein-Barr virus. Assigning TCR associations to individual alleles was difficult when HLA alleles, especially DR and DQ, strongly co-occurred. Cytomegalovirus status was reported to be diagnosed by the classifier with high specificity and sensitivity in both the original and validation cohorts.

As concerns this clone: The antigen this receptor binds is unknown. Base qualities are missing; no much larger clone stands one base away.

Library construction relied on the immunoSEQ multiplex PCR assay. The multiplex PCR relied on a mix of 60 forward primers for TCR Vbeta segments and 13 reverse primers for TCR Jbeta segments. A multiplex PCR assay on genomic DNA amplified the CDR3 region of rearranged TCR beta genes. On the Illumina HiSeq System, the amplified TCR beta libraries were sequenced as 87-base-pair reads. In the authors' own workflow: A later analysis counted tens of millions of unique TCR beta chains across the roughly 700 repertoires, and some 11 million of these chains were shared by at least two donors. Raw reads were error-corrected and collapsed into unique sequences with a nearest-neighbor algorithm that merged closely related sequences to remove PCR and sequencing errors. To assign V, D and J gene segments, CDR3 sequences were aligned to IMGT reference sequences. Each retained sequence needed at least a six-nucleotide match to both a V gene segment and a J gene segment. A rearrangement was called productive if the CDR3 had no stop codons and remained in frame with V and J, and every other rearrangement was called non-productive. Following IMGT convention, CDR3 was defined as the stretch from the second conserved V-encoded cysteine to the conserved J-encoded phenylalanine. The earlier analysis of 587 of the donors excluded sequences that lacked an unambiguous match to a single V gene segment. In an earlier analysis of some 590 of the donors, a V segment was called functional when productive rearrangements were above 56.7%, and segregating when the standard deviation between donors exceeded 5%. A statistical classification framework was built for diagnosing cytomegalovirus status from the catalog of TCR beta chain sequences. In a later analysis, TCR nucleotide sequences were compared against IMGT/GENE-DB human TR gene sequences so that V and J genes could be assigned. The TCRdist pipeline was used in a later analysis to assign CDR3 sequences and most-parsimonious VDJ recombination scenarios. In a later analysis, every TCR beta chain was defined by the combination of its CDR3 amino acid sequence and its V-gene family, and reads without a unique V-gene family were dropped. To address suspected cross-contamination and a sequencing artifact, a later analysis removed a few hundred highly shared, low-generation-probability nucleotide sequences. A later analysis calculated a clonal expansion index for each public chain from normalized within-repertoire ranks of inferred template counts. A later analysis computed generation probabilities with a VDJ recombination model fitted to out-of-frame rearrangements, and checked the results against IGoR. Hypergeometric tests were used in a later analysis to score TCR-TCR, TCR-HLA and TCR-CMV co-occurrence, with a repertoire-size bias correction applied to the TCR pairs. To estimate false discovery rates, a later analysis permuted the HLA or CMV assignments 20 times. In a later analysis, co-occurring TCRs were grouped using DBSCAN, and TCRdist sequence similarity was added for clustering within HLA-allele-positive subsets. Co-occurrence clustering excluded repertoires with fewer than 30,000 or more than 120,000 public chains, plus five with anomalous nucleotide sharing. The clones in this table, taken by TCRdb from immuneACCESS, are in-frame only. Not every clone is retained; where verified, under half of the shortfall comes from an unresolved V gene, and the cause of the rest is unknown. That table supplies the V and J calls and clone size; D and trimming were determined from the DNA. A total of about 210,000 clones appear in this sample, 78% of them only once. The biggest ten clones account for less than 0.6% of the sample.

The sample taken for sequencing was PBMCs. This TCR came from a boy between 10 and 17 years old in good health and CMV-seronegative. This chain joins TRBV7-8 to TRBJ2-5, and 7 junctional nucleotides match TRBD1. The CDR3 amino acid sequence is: CASSSQGQQETQYF. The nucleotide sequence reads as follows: TGTGCCAGCAGCTCGCAGGGACAGCAAGAGACCCAGTACTTC. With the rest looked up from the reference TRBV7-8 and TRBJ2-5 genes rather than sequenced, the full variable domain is GAGVSQSPRYKVAKRGQDVALRCDPISGHVSLFWYQQALGQGPEFLTYFQNEAQLDKSGLPSDRFFAERPEGSVSTLKIQRTQQEDSAVYLCASSSQGQQETQYFGPGTRLLVL.